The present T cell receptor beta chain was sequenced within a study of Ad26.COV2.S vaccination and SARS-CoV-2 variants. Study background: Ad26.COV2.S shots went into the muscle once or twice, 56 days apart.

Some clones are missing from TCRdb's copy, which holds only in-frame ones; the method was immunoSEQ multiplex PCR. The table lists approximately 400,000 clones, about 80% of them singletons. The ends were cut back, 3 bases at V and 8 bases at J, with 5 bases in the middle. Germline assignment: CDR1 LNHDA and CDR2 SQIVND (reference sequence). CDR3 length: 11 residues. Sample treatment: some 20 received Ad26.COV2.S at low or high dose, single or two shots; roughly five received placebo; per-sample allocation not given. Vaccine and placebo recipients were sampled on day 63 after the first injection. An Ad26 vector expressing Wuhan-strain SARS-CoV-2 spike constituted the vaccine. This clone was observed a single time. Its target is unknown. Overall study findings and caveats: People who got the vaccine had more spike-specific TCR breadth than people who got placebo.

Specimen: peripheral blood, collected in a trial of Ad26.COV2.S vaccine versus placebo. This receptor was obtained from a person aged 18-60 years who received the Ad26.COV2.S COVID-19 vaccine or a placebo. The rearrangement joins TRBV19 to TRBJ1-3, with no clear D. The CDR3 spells CASSIIYTIYF. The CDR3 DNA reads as TGTGCCAGTAGTATTATCTACACCATATATTTT.